Below, 10 T cell receptor beta chains from the same sample are listed, as sequenced in a study of blood T cell repertoires in COVID-19 (dated by TCRdb to 2018 to 2020). The method behind the library was the immunoSEQ multiplex PCR assay. TCRdb provides this immuneACCESS table in a form limited to in-frame rearrangements. Some clones are lacking; in checked studies, under half of them reflect an unresolved V gene, and why the rest are absent is not known. This sample lists around 140,000 clones; roughly 84% were detected once. The top ten clones comprise around 9% of the sample. Sequencing input: peripheral blood. These receptors originate from a man between 25 and 39 years old with COVID-19, enrolled during active disease.

This clone was observed a single time. The rearrangement joins TRBV6-5 to TRBJ2-1; TRBD2 is a possible D gene (5 bases). The V gene's germline CDR1 is MNHEY and CDR2 SVGAGI. The CDR3 totals 14 residues. Trimming removed 11 bases at V and 1 base at J, with 15 bases between. This CDR3 reads CASLRDQSYNEQFF. CDR3 bases: TGTGCCTCCCTACGGGATCAATCCTACAATGAGCAGTTCTTC.

This clone was picked up a small number of times. V gene TRBV9 combines with J gene TRBJ2-5; D is perhaps TRBD2 (5 bases). The CDR3 sequence is 14 residues long. Per germline, CDR1 SGDLS and CDR2 YYNGEE. The V end was cut by 1 base, the J end by 5 bases, with 12 bases between. In DNA form, the CDR3 reads TGTGCCAGCAGCGTATCGTCGGGATCGGAGACCCAGTACTTC. Its protein is CASSVSSGSETQYF. Variable domain in full (rest from reference TRBV9 and TRBJ2-5): DSGVTQTPKHLITATGQRVTLRCSPRSGDLSVYWYQQSLDQGLQFLIQYYNGEERAKGNILERFSAQQFPDLHSELNLSSLELGDSALYFCASSVSSGSETQYFGPGTRLLVL.

DNA for the CDR3: TGTGCCAGCAGCCAAGTTTTGGCAGAAGGGGACATTCAGTACTTC. Residues: CASSQVLAEGDIQYF. V and J are TRBV3-1 (or the pseudogene TRBV3-2) and TRBJ2-4; TRBD1 might be the D (5 bases). CDR3 length: 15 amino acids. V was clipped by 1 base and J by 8 bases, with 15 bases between them. Germline CDR1 LGHDT, CDR2 YNNKEL (reference sequence).

The rearrangement links TRBV6-5 to TRBJ2-7; TRBD1 aligns across 7 bases. The germline V gene has CDR1 MNHEY and CDR2 SVGAGI. Trimming took 0 bases from V and 3 from J; bases not matched to a gene: 2. The CDR3 covers 14 residues. The CDR3 DNA reads TGTGCCAGCAGTTACTCGGCAGGGGGCTACGAGCAGTACTTC. It codes for CASSYSAGGYEQYF.

The rearrangement links TRBV28 to TRBJ2-5; D gene ambiguous. Germline-derived CDR1 and CDR2 are MDHEN and SYDVKM. Trimming removed 5 bases at V and 1 base at J, with 14 bases between. The CDR3 is made up of 15 amino acids. The CDR3 region is CASSPLSWAQETQYF. CDR3 coding DNA: TGTGCCAGCAGTCCCCTATCCTGGGCCCAAGAGACCCAGTACTTC.

The count of this clone is one. This chain uses TRBV4-1 with TRBJ2-5; 7 positions match TRBD1. CDR3 length: 15 residues. Germline CDR1 reads MGHRA; CDR2 reads YSYEKL. The junction had 2 bases not matched to a gene; V was cut back by 0 bases and J by 1 base. This CDR3 reads CASSQDRTGQETQYF. As DNA, the CDR3 is TGCGCCAGCAGCCAAGATAGGACAGGCCAAGAGACCCAGTACTTC.

DNA for the CDR3: TGTGCCAGCGCGGGCTACACCTTC. Encoded protein: CASAGYTF. This chain joins TRBV6-6 and TRBJ1-2; D not resolved. Germline V lookup: CDR1 MNHNY, CDR2 SVGAGI (reference sequence). V lost 8 bases to trimming and J lost 8 bases, with 3 bases between them. The CDR3 is 8 residues long.

The chain employs TRBV5-6 and TRBJ1-5; D gene unclear. The CDR3 is 16 residues long. V lost 3 bases and J lost 1, with 14 bases in between. Germline V gene lookup returns CDR1 SGHDT and CDR2 YYEEEE. The CDR3 region has the DNA TGTGCCAGCAGCTCGATTACAAGTTTGAGCAATCAGCCCCAGCATTTT. Protein product: CASSSITSLSNQPQHF. The full variable domain, with the rest looked up from reference TRBV5-6 and TRBJ1-5, is DAGVTQSPTHLIKTRGQQVTLRCSPKSGHDTVSWYQQALGQGPQFIFQYYEEEERQRGNFPDRFSGHQFPNYSSELNVNALLLGDSALYLCASSSITSLSNQPQHFGDGTRLSIL.

The chain is built from TRBV6-2 or TRBV6-3 and TRBJ2-1, with D tentatively TRBD2 (5 bases). From germline, CDR1 is MNHEY and CDR2 SVGEGT. This CDR3 spans 11 amino acids. Trimming took 6 bases from V and 10 from J, leaving 10 bases between them. The CDR3 region is CASSRGREQFF. DNA of the CDR3: TGTGCCAGCAGCCGAGGGAGAGAGCAGTTCTTC.

The chain uses TRBV19 and TRBJ1-4; D may be TRBD1 (5 bases). Trimming shortened V by 2 bases and J by 8 bases, and 6 bases separated the two germline ends. The CDR3 consists of 12 residues. Germline values: CDR1 LNHDA, CDR2 SQIVND (reference sequence). CDR3 in amino acids: CASSIWGEKLFF. The CDR3 nucleotides are TGTGCCAGTAGTATATGGGGCGAAAAACTGTTTTTT.